This T cell receptor beta chain was observed in a study of T cell responses to AZD1222 COVID-19 vaccine. General study results and limits: White British donors predominated, females outnumbered males, and clonal diversity was possibly underestimated. Spike-specific TCR breadth and depth were elevated following two AZD1222 doses. Baseline seropositivity occurred in only 5 or 6 AZD1222 recipients. Nearly half of the spike-specific TCRs reportedly recognize variant regions that carry no mutations.

The junction had 21 bases not matched to a gene; V was cut back by 5 bases and J by 2 bases. Germline assignment: CDR1 SGHAT and CDR2 FQNNGV. The CDR3 sequence is 19 residues long. As regards this clone: Its antigen is not known.

TCRdb's table, derived via immunoSEQ multiplex PCR, lists solely in-frame clones and lacks some. The sample yields 80,000 or so clones, 90% to 95% seen once. The V and J genes are TRBV11-2 and TRBJ2-7; 7 bases are a match to TRBD1. The specimen comprised peripheral blood, sampled on day 0 of MenACWY control vaccination. The receptor's source is an adult in good health. The CDR3 loop is CASSLPQGQPFPSAYEQYF. CDR3 in DNA: TGTGCCAGCAGCCTTCCCCAGGGACAGCCCTTCCCTTCTGCCTACGAGCAGTACTTC.